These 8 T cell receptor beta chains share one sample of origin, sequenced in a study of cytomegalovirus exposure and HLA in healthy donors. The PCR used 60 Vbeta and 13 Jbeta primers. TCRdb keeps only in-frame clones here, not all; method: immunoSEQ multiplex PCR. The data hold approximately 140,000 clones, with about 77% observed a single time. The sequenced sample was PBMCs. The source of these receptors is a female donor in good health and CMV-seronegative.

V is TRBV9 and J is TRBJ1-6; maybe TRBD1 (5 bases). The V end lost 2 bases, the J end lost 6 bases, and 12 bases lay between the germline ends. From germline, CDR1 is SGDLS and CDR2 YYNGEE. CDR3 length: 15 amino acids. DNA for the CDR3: TGTGCCAGCAGCGTCATCGGGCAGGGTAATTCACCCCTCCACTTT. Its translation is CASSVIGQGNSPLHF.

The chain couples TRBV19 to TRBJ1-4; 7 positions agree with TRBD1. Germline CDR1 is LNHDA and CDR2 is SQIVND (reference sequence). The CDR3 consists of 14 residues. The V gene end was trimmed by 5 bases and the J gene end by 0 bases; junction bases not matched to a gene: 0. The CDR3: CASSGTATNEKLFF. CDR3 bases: TGTGCCAGTAGTGGGACAGCAACTAATGAAAAACTGTTTTTT.

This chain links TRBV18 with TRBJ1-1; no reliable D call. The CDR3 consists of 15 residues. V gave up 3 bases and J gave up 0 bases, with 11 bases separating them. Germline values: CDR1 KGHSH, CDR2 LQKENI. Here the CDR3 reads CASSPLQEVNTEAFF. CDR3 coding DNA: TGTGCCAGCTCACCGCTCCAGGAAGTGAACACTGAAGCTTTCTTT.

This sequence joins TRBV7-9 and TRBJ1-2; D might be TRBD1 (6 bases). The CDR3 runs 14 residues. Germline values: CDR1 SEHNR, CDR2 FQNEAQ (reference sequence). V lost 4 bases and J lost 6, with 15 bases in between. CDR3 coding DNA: TGTGCCAGCAGCTCCTACAGGGAAATGGATGGCTACACCTTC. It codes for CASSSYREMDGYTF.

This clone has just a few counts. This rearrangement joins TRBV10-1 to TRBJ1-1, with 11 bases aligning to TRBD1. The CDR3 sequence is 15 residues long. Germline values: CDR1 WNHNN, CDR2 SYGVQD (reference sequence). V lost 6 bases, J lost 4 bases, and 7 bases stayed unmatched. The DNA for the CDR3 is TGCGCCAGCAGCCGGACAGGGGGCGCTTCCACTGAAGCTTTCTTT. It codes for CASSRTGGASTEAFF.

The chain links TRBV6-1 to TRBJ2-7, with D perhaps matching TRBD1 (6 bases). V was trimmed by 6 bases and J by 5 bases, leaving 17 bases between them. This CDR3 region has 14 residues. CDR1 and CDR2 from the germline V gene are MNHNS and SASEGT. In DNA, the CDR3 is TGTGCCAGCAGGGCAGGGGTAGCTCCCAACGAGCAGTACTTC. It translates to CASRAGVAPNEQYF.

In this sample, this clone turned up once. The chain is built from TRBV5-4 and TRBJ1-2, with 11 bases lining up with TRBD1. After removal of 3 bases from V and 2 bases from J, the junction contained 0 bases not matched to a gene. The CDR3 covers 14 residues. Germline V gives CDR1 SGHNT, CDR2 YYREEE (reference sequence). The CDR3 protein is CASSWDRGNYGYTF. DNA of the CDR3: TGTGCCAGCAGCTGGGACAGGGGGAACTATGGCTACACCTTC.

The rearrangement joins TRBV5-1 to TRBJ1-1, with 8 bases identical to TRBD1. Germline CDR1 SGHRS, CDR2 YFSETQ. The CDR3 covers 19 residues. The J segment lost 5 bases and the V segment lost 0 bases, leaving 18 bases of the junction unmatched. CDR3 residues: CASSLDVRLGRGRETEAFF. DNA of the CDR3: TGCGCCAGCAGCTTGGATGTTCGGTTGGGCAGGGGGCGTGAAACTGAAGCTTTCTTT.